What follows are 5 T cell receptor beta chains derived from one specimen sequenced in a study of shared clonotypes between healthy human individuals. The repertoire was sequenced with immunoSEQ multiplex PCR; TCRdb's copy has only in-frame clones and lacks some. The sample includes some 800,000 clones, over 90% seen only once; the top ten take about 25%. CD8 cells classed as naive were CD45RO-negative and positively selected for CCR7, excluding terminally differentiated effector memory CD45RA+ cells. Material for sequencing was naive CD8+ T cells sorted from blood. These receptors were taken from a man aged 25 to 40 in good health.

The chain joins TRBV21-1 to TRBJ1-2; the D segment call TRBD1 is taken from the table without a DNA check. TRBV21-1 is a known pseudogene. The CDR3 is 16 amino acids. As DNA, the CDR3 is TGTGCCAGCAGCGATTTAGGAGGGGGCGCAGACTATGGCTACACCTTC. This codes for CASSDLGGGADYGYTF.

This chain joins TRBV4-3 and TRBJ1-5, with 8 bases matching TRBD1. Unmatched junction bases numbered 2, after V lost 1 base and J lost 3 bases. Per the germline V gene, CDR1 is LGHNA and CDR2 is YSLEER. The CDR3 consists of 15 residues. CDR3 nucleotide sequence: TGCGCCAGCAGCCAAGGGACAGGGATCAATCAGCCCCAGCATTTT. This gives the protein CASSQGTGINQPQHF.

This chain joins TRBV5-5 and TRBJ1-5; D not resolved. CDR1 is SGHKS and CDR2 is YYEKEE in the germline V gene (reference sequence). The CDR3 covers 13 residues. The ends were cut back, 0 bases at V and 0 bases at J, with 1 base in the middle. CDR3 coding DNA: TGTGCCAGCAGCTTGGTTAGCAATCAGCCCCAGCATTTT. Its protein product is CASSLVSNQPQHF.

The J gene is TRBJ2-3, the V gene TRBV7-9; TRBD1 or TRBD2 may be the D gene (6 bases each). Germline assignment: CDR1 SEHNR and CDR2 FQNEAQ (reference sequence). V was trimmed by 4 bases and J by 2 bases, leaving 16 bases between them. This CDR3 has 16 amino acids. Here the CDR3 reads CASSSRVGGPTDTQYF. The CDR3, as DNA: TGTGCCAGCAGCTCTCGGGTGGGGGGCCCCACAGATACGCAGTATTTT.

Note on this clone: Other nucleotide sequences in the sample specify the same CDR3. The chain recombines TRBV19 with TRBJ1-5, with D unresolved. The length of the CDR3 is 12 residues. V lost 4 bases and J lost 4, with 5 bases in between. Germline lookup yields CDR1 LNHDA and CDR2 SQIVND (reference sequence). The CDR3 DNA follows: TGTGCCAGTAGTACCGGAAATCAGCCCCAGCATTTT. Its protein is CASSTGNQPQHF.